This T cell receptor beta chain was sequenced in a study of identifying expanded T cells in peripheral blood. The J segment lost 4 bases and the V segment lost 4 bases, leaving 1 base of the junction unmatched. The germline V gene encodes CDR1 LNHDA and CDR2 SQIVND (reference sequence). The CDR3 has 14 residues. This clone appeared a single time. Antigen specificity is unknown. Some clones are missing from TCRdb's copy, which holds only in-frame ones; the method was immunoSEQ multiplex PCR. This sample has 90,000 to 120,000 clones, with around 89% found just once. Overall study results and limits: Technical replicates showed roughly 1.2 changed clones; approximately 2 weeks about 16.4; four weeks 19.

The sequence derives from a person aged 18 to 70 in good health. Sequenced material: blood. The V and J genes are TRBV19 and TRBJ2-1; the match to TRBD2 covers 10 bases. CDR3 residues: CASSRTSGYNEQFF. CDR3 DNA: TGTGCCAGTAGTAGGACTAGCGGTTACAATGAGCAGTTCTTC.